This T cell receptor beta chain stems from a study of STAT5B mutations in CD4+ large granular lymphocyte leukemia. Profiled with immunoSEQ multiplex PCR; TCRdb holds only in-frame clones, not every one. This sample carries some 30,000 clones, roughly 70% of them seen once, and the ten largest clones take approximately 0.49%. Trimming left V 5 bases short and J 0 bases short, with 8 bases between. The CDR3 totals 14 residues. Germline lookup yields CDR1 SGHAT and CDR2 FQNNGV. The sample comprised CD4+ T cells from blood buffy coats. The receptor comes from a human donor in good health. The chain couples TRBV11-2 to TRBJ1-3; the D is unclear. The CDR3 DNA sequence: TGTGCCAGCAGCGCAATCAACTCTGGAAACACCATATATTTT. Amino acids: CASSAINSGNTIYF.